This passage covers 30 T cell receptor beta chains from one sample sequenced in a study of blood T cell repertoires in COVID-19. Some clones are missing from TCRdb's copy, which holds only in-frame ones; the method was immunoSEQ multiplex PCR. Of 200,000 or so clones listed, 83% are singletons. Material: PBMCs or T cells enriched from blood (not recorded which). The source is a woman in her fifties or sixties who had been exposed to COVID-19.

The chain joins TRBV18 to TRBJ2-1; TRBD1 matches 9 bases. V trimming: 3 bases; J trimming: 7 bases; junction bases outside the gene matches: 1. Germline V gene sequence: CDR1 KGHSH, CDR2 LQKENI. There are 13 residues in the CDR3. CDR3 residues: CASSPGQGNEQFF. For the CDR3, the DNA is TGTGCCAGCTCACCCGGACAGGGGAATGAGCAGTTCTTC.

This chain connects TRBV5-5 to TRBJ1-2, with D possibly TRBD1 on 6 matching bases. The CDR3 sequence is 15 residues long. CDR1 and CDR2 (germline): SGHKS, YYEKEE (reference sequence). The V gene lost 4 bases and the J gene lost 8 bases, with 21 bases spanning the gap. The CDR3 is CASSADSLGAYGYTF. DNA for the CDR3: TGTGCCAGCAGCGCGGACAGCTTGGGGGCCTACGGCTACACCTTC.

The chain is built from TRBV6-2 or TRBV6-3 and TRBJ1-4; the D gene is possibly TRBD1 (5 bases). V lost 2 bases to trimming and J lost 3 bases, with 19 bases between them. CDR3 length: 18 amino acids. Germline CDR1 and CDR2: MNHEY and SVGEGT. This chain's CDR3 is CASSYQSGPHWANEKLFF. The CDR3 DNA follows: TGTGCCAGCAGTTACCAATCAGGGCCCCACTGGGCTAATGAAAAACTGTTTTTT.

Only one count was recorded for this clone. This chain joins TRBV6-6 and TRBJ1-5, with 9 bases aligning to TRBD1. Germline V gives CDR1 MNHNY, CDR2 SVGAGI (reference sequence). The CDR3 is made up of 14 amino acids. V lost 6 bases to trimming and J lost 6 bases; unmatched junction nucleotides: 6. CDR3 loop: CASSPQGAIQPQHF. CDR3 DNA sequence: TGTGCCAGCAGCCCACAGGGGGCGATTCAGCCCCAGCATTTT.

This clone was observed a handful of times. This CDR3 reads CAWSVGQAKNIQYF. The CDR3 nucleotides are TGTGCCTGGAGTGTGGGCCAGGCCAAAAACATTCAGTACTTC. The chain has TRBV30 and TRBJ2-4; D remains ambiguous. Germline loops: CDR1 GTSNPN, CDR2 SVGIG (reference sequence). Trimming pared 0 bases from V and 1 base from J, leaving 7 bases between. This CDR3 region has 14 residues.

The chain carries TRBV11-2 and TRBJ1-3; D perhaps matches TRBD1 (5 bases). Per the germline V gene, CDR1 is SGHAT and CDR2 is FQNNGV. The CDR3 has 16 residues. Trimming pared 5 bases from V and 1 base from J, leaving 15 bases between. CDR3 bases: TGTGCCAGCAGCATCCGGACACCTTTATCTGGAAACACCATATATTTT. It specifies CASSIRTPLSGNTIYF.

The gene calls are TRBV27 and TRBJ1-5; D remains unclear. Germline-derived CDR1 and CDR2 are MNHEY and SMNVEV (reference sequence). Trimming removed 5 bases at V and 1 base at J, with 15 bases between. The length of the CDR3 is 16 residues. CDR3 amino acids: CASSLFGRESNQPQHF. The CDR3 DNA reads TGTGCCAGCAGTCTATTTGGACGGGAAAGCAATCAGCCCCAGCATTTT.

The chain links TRBV14 to TRBJ2-7; tentative D call: TRBD2 (5 bases). Germline CDR1 is SGHDN and CDR2 is FVKESK. V lost 0 bases and J lost 5, with 14 bases in between. The CDR3 is made up of 15 amino acids. The CDR3 loop reads CASSQETSARHEQYF. CDR3 sequence (DNA): TGTGCCAGCAGCCAAGAAACTAGTGCGCGACACGAGCAGTACTTC.

The V call is TRBV18, the J call TRBJ1-2; tentative D call: TRBD1 (6 bases). V lost 3 bases and J 8 bases, leaving 13 bases between the germline ends. CDR3 length: 13 amino acids. Germline CDR1 is KGHSH and CDR2 is LQKENI. CDR3 loop: CASSPKQGRGYTF. For the CDR3, the DNA is TGTGCCAGCTCACCGAAACAGGGAAGGGGCTACACCTTC. Based on the CDR3 plus reference TRBV18 and TRBJ1-2, the full variable domain is NAGVMQNPRHLVRRRGQEARLRCSPMKGHSHVYWYRQLPEEGLKFMVYLQKENIIDESGMPKERFSAEFPKEGPSILRIQQVVRGDSAAYFCASSPKQGRGYTFGSGTRLTVV.

The chain couples TRBV11-2 to TRBJ2-3; TRBD2 matches 9 bases. With 1 base clipped from V and 7 bases from J, the junction kept 6 bases outside the gene matches. The CDR3 runs to 15 residues. CDR1 is SGHAT, CDR2 FQNNGV, per germline. CDR3 amino acids: CASSLGGTSRHTQYF. For the CDR3, the DNA is TGTGCCAGCAGCTTAGGAGGGACTAGCCGACATACGCAGTATTTT.

This clone has at least ten counts. The V and J genes are TRBV18 and TRBJ2-1; D might be TRBD1 (6 bases). Trimming took off 4 bases at V and 8 bases at J, with 12 bases between the two ends. The CDR3 contains 13 residues. Germline CDR1 is KGHSH and CDR2 is LQKENI. The CDR3 region is CASSRYRADEQFF. In nucleotides, the CDR3 is TGTGCCAGCTCACGGTACAGGGCGGATGAGCAGTTCTTC.

The chain has TRBV11-2 and TRBJ1-3, with D tentatively TRBD1 (6 bases). Per germline, CDR1 SGHAT and CDR2 FQNNGV. The CDR3 has 14 residues. V was clipped by 3 bases and J by 14 bases, with 20 bases between them. The DNA of the CDR3 is TGTGCCAGCAGCTTCCCGGGACAAGGGCCGACGCTATATTTT. It yields the protein CASSFPGQGPTLYF.

This chain joins TRBV11-2 and TRBJ2-6, with 7 bases aligning to TRBD1. J gave up 0 bases and V 5 bases, and 10 bases lay outside the gene matches. Germline CDR1 and CDR2: SGHAT and FQNNGV. The CDR3 has 18 residues. CDR3 protein: CASSPRGKTSSGANVLTF. The DNA for the CDR3 is TGTGCCAGCAGCCCCAGGGGGAAAACCAGCTCTGGGGCCAACGTCCTGACTTTC.

The genes are TRBV3-1 (or the pseudogene TRBV3-2) and TRBJ1-6, with 8 positions matching TRBD1. CDR3 size: 17 residues. With V trimmed by 2 bases and J by 7 bases, 10 bases remained unmatched. Germline loops: CDR1 LGHDT, CDR2 YNNKEL (reference sequence). CDR3 sequence reads: CASSQRPGGNLNSPLHF. Here the CDR3 DNA reads TGTGCCAGCAGCCAACGTCCAGGGGGCAACTTGAATTCACCCCTCCACTTT.

A note on this clone: This same CDR3 is encoded by further DNA sequences in the sample. V and J are TRBV5-4 and TRBJ1-1; D call uncertain. This CDR3 region has 14 residues. The germline V gene has CDR1 SGHNT and CDR2 YYREEE (reference sequence). V lost 0 bases and J 1 base, leaving 7 bases between the germline ends. The CDR3 spells CASSLDPRNTEAFF. CDR3 DNA: TGTGCCAGCAGCTTGGATCCCAGGAACACTGAAGCTTTCTTT.

The chain joins TRBV7-9 to TRBJ1-3, with D maybe TRBD1 (6 bases). The length of the CDR3 is 16 residues. Trimming shortened V by 1 base and J by 4 bases, and 14 bases separated the two germline ends. Germline V gene data show CDR1 as SEHNR and CDR2 as FQNEAQ (reference sequence). This CDR3 reads CASSLDSGQRGNTIYF. CDR3 DNA sequence: TGTGCCAGCAGCTTAGATTCTGGACAGCGGGGAAACACCATATATTTT.

This rearrangement joins TRBV3-1 (or the pseudogene TRBV3-2) to TRBJ1-2; D may be TRBD1 (5 bases). The germline CDR1 and CDR2 sequences are LGHDT and YNNKEL (reference sequence). This CDR3 has 14 amino acids. With 2 bases removed from V and 2 bases from J, the gap between germline ends came to 9 bases. Written as DNA, the CDR3 is TGTGCCAGCAGCCAACGACAGTCAAACTATGGCTACACCTTC. This codes for CASSQRQSNYGYTF.

This chain joins TRBV3-1 (or the pseudogene TRBV3-2) and TRBJ2-3; TRBD2 might be the D (6 bases). This CDR3 is built from 15 residues. Germline CDR1 and CDR2: LGHDT and YNNKEL (reference sequence). The germline V and J ends were trimmed by 1 base and 1 base, with 9 bases remaining between them. The CDR3 DNA reads as TGTGCCAGCAGCCAAGGGGGCGGGGGCACAGATACGCAGTATTTT. Amino acids: CASSQGGGGTDTQYF.

CDR3 residues: CASRYRDRVSQQPQHF. The CDR3 DNA reads as TGTGCCAGTAGGTACCGGGACAGGGTTTCCCAACAGCCCCAGCATTTT. The chain uses TRBV19 and TRBJ1-5; 9 bases are a match to TRBD1. The CDR3 totals 16 residues. The V segment lost 6 bases and the J segment 7 bases; nucleotides outside the gene matches: 13. In germline, CDR1 is LNHDA, CDR2 SQIVND (reference sequence).

The rearrangement links TRBV20-1 to TRBJ2-7; D is ambiguous. V lost 5 bases to trimming and J lost 4 bases, with 6 bases between them. The CDR3 is made up of 10 amino acids. Per the germline V gene, CDR1 is DFQATT and CDR2 is SNEGSKA (reference sequence). The CDR3 spells CSAPYYEQYF. The CDR3 region has the DNA TGCAGTGCTCCCTATTACGAGCAGTACTTC.

A single count supports this clone. The chain links TRBV5-6 to TRBJ1-2; tentative D call: TRBD1 (6 bases). The CDR3 has 14 residues. The germline V gene has CDR1 SGHDT and CDR2 YYEEEE. Trimming removed 1 base at V and 4 bases at J, with 11 bases between. CDR3 loop: CASSLPGTIYGYTF. The DNA of the CDR3 is TGTGCCAGCAGCTTGCCCGGGACAATCTATGGCTACACCTTC.

The gene calls are TRBV12-3 or TRBV12-4 and TRBJ1-1; 7 bases line up with TRBD1. V lost 7 bases, J lost 4 bases, and 6 bases stayed unmatched. This CDR3 comprises 13 residues. The CDR3 region has the DNA TGTGCCAGCACCCAGGGGGGTTTCACTGAAGCTTTCTTT. It encodes CASTQGGFTEAFF.

This clone was observed a single time. CDR3 coding DNA: TGTGCCAGCCGAGGTCAGGGCGGGGAGCTGTTTTTT. Its translation: CASRGQGGELFF. V usage is TRBV2 and J usage is TRBJ2-2, with D perhaps matching TRBD1 (5 bases). Germline CDR1 SNHLY, CDR2 FYNNEI. The CDR3 spans 12 residues. The V end was cut by 8 bases, the J end by 7 bases, with 11 bases between. The variable domain in full, completed from reference TRBV2 and TRBJ2-2, reads EPEVTQTPSHQVTQMGQEVILRCVPISNHLYFYWYRQILGQKVEFLVSFYNNEISEKSEIFDDQFSVERPDGSNFTLKIRSTKLEDSAMYFCASRGQGGELFFGEGSRLTVL.

The chain couples TRBV3-1 (or the pseudogene TRBV3-2) to TRBJ2-3; 8 nucleotides line up with TRBD2. The CDR3 extends over 18 amino acids. Germline V CDR1 and CDR2: LGHDT, YNNKEL (reference sequence). J gave up 2 bases and V 3 bases, and 13 bases lay outside the gene matches. The CDR3 coding sequence is TGTGCCAGCAGCCAGGCCGGCTTTAGCGGGGATGTCACAGATACGCAGTATTTT. Translation: CASSQAGFSGDVTDTQYF.

This clone was counted a few times. The chain couples TRBV4-2 to TRBJ1-2; D not certain. Germline V gene data show CDR1 as LGHNA and CDR2 as YNFKEQ. V was cut by 1 base and J by 4 bases, with 10 bases left in between. The CDR3 length is 14 residues. CDR3 amino acids: CASSQVREGYGYTF. The CDR3 DNA sequence: TGTGCCAGCAGCCAAGTGCGGGAGGGCTATGGCTACACCTTC.

This chain links TRBV11-2 with TRBJ1-6, with TRBD1 matching 9 bases. Germline V gene data show CDR1 as SGHAT and CDR2 as FQNNGV. This CDR3 has 16 residues. V was clipped by 2 bases and J by 7 bases; unmatched bases: 6. Written as DNA, the CDR3 is TGTGCCAGCAGCTTACAACAGGGGGCTAGGAATTCACCCCTCCACTTT. Translating gives CASSLQQGARNSPLHF.

The CDR3 nucleotides read TGTGCCAGCAGCTTCAGACGGGGCTCTGGGGCCAACGTCCTGACTTTC. It encodes CASSFRRGSGANVLTF. The chain couples TRBV7-8 to TRBJ2-6; D may be TRBD2 (5 bases). The V end lost 3 bases, the J end lost 0 bases, and 9 bases lay between the germline ends. In germline, CDR1 is SGHVS, CDR2 FQNEAQ. The CDR3 sequence is 16 residues long.

The gene calls are TRBV6-6 and TRBJ1-6; D is unresolved. CDR1 and CDR2 (germline): MNHNY, SVGAGI (reference sequence). The CDR3 extends over 15 amino acids. The V end lost 2 bases, the J end lost 9 bases, and 14 bases lay between the germline ends. The CDR3 nucleotides are TGTGCCAGCAGTTACGATGCACCTGAGCTTTCACCCCTCCACTTT. Its protein is CASSYDAPELSPLHF.

The chain is built from TRBV5-1 and TRBJ1-6, with D perhaps matching TRBD1 (6 bases). The CDR3 is 13 residues long. Germline CDR1 reads SGHRS; CDR2 reads YFSETQ. Trimming shortened V by 4 bases and J by 7 bases, and 9 bases separated the two germline ends. CDR3 sequence reads: CASSVDRNSPLHF. In nucleotides, the CDR3 is TGCGCCAGCAGCGTAGACAGGAATTCACCCCTCCACTTT.

Only a few counts were recorded for this clone. The gene calls are TRBV27 and TRBJ2-5, with D possibly being TRBD1 (5 bases). Germline V gene sequence: CDR1 MNHEY, CDR2 SMNVEV (reference sequence). This CDR3 spans 13 amino acids. Trimming removed 3 bases at V and 5 bases at J, with 10 bases between. In DNA form, the CDR3 reads TGTGCCAGCAGTTTCCAGGGTTTGGAGACCCAGTACTTC. It yields the protein CASSFQGLETQYF.